Listed below are T cell receptor beta chains from one sample, sequenced in a study of blood T cell repertoires in COVID-19. TCRdb's table, derived via immunoSEQ multiplex PCR, lists solely in-frame clones and lacks some. This table has 250,000 or so clones, about 90% appearing once. Sequencing was carried out using peripheral blood. The source of these receptors is a woman aged 60-70 years with acute or convalescent COVID-19. CDR3s include the opening cysteine and the closing phenylalanine or tryptophan. The D gene is left open where the match is weak. A clone size is listed for some rows: how often the clone was seen (once, few, many), or a class if it is expanded.

abundance	v_gene	j_gene	d_gene	CDR3aa	CDR3nt
-	TRBV30	TRBJ1-5	-	CAWSTGFNQPQHF	TGTGCCTGGAGCACAGGGTTCAATCAGCCCCAGCATTTT
-	TRBV9	TRBJ1-2	-	CASSVAPRGGYTF	TGTGCCAGCAGCGTAGCTCCCCGGGGGGGCTACACCTTC
-	TRBV29-1	TRBJ2-1	-	CSVEDKNRVTYNEQFF	TGCAGCGTTGAAGATAAAAACAGGGTCACCTACAATGAGCAGTTCTTC
once	TRBV5-6	TRBJ1-4	TRBD1	CASSFFGQGDEKLFF	TGTGCCAGCAGCTTTTTTGGACAGGGGGACGAAAAACTGTTTTTT
-	TRBV11-1	TRBJ2-5	TRBD1	CASSHTGGWQETQYF	TGTGCCAGCAGCCATACAGGGGGCTGGCAAGAGACCCAGTACTTC
-	TRBV3-1/TRBV3-2	TRBJ2-1	TRBD2	CASSLLPGLAGNEQFF	TGTGCCAGCAGCCTTTTGCCGGGACTAGCGGGAAATGAGCAGTTCTTC
-	TRBV15	TRBJ2-1	TRBD2	CATSSYSGGGDNEQFF	TGTGCCACCAGCAGCTATAGCGGGGGAGGGGACAATGAGCAGTTCTTC
-	TRBV5-8	TRBJ2-5	TRBD2	CASSLDRGGAGKETQYF	TGTGCCAGCAGCTTGGACCGGGGCGGAGCGGGGAAGGAGACCCAGTACTTC
-	TRBV11-2	TRBJ2-7	TRBD1	CASSLEGGTGLYEQYF	TGTGCCAGCAGCTTAGAAGGCGGGACAGGGCTCTACGAGCAGTACTTC
few	TRBV6-6	TRBJ2-2	TRBD2	CASVLAGATGELFF	TGTGCCAGCGTCCTAGCGGGGGCCACCGGGGAGCTGTTTTTT
once	TRBV19	TRBJ2-3	-	CASSIQGTDTQYF	TGTGCCAGTAGTATACAGGGCACAGATACGCAGTATTTT
-	TRBV24-1	TRBJ2-7	TRBD1	CATSDRDRVYEQYF	TGTGCCACCAGTGATCGGGACAGGGTCTACGAGCAGTACTTC
-	TRBV11-3	TRBJ1-3	-	CASSLGGDQDTIYF	TGTGCCAGCAGCCTTGGGGGGGATCAGGACACCATATATTTT